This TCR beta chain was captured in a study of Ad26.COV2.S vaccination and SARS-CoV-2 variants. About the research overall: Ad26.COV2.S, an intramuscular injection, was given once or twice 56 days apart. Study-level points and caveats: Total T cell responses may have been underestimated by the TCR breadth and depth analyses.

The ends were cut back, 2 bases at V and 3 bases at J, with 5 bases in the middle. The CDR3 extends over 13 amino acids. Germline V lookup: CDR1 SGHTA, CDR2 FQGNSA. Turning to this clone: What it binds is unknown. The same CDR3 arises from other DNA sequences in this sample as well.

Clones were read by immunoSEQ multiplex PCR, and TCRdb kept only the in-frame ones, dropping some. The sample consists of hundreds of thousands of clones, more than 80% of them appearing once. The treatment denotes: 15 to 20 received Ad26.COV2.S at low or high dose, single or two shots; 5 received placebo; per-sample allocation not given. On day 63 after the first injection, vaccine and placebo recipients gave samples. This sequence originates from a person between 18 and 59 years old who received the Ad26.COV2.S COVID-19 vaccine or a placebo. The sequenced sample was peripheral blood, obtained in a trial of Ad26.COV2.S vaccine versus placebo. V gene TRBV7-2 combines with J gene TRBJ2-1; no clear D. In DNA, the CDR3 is TGTGCCAGCAGCTTATTAGGCTACAATGAGCAGTTCTTC. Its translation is CASSLLGYNEQFF.